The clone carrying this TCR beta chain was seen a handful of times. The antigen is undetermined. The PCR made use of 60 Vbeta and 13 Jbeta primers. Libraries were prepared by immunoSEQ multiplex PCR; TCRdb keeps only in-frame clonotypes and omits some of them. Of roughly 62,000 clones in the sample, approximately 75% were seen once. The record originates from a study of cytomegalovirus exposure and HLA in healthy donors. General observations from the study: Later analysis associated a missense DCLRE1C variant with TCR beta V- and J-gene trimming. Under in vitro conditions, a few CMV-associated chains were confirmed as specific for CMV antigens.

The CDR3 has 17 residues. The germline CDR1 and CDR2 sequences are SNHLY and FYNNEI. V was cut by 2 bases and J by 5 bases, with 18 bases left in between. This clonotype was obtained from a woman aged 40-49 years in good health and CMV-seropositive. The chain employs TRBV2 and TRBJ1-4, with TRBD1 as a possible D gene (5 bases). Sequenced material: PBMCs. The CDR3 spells CASSERAPAGKNEKLFF. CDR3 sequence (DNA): TGTGCCAGCAGTGAAAGGGCCCCGGCAGGGAAAAATGAAAAACTGTTTTTT.